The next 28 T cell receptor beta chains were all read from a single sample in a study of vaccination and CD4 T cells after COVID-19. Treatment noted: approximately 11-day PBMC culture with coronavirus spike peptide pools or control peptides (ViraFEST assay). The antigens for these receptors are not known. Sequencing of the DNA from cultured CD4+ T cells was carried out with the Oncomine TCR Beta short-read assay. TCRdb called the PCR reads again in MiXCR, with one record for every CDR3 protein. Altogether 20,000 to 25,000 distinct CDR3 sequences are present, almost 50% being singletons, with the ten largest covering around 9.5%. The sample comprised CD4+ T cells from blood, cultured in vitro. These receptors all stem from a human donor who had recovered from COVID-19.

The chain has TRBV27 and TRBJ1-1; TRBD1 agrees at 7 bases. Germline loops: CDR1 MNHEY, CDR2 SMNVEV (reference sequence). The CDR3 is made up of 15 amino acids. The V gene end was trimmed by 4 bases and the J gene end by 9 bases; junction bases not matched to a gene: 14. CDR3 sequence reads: CASSSELAGTAKAFF. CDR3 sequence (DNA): TGTGCCAGCAGTTCCGAACTCGCCGGGACAGCTAAAGCTTTCTTT.

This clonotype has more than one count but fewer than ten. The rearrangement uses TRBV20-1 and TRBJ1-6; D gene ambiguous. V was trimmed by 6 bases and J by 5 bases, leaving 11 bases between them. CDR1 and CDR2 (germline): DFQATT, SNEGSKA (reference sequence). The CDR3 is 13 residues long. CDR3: CSAKAENNSPLHF. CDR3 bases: TGCAGTGCCAAGGCAGAAAATAATTCACCCCTCCACTTT.

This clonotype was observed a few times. The CDR3 spells CATSAGRERQPQHF. The DNA of the CDR3 is TGTGCCACCAGTGCCGGCAGGGAGAGACAGCCCCAGCATTTT. This sequence joins TRBV24-1 and TRBJ1-5, with D possibly matching TRBD1 (5 bases). The length of the CDR3 is 14 residues. The germline V and J ends were trimmed by 5 bases and 7 bases, with 14 bases remaining between them. Germline values: CDR1 KGHDR, CDR2 SFDVKD.

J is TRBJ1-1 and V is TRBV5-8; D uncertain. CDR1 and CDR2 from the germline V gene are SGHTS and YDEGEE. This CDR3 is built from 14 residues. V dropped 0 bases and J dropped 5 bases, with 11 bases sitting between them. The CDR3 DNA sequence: TGTGCCAGCAGCTTGGGAGGGTTTGGGACTGAAGCTTTCTTT. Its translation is CASSLGGFGTEAFF.

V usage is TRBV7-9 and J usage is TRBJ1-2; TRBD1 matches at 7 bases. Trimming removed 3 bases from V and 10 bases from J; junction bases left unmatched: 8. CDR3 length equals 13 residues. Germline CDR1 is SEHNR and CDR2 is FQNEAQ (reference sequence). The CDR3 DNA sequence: TGTGCCAGCAGCTTCTTCTCAGGGGGGGACTACACCTTC. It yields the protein CASSFFSGGDYTF.

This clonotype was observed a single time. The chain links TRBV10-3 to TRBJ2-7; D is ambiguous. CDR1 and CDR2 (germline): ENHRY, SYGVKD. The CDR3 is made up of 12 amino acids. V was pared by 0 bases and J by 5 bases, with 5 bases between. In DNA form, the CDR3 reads TGTGCCATCAGTGAGTCAAGGGACGAGCAGTACTTC. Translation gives CAISESRDEQYF.

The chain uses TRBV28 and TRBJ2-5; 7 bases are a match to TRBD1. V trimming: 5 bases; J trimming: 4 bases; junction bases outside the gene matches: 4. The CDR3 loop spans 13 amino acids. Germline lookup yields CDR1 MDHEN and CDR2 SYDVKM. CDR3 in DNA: TGTGCCAGCAGTCGAACAGGGGTAGAGACCCAGTACTTC. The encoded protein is CASSRTGVETQYF. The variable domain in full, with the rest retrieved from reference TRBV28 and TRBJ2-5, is DVKVTQSSRYLVKRTGEKVFLECVQDMDHENMFWYRQDPGLGLRLIYFSYDVKMKEKGDIPEGYSVSREKKERFSLILESASTNQTSMYLCASSRTGVETQYFGPGTRLLVL.

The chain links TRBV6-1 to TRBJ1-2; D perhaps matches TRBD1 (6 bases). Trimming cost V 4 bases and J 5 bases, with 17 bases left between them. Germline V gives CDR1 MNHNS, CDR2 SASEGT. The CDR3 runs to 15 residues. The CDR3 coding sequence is TGTGCCAGCAGTGTGGGGGGCACGGCGCTTTATGGCTACACCTTC. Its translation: CASSVGGTALYGYTF.

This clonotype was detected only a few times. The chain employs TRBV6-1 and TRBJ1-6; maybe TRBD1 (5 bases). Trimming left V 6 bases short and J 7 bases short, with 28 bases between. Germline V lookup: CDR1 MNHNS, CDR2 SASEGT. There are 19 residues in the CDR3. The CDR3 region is CASRPLSGPGFERNSPLHF. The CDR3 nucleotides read TGTGCCAGCAGGCCCCTGTCGGGGCCAGGTTTCGAGAGGAATTCACCCCTCCACTTT.

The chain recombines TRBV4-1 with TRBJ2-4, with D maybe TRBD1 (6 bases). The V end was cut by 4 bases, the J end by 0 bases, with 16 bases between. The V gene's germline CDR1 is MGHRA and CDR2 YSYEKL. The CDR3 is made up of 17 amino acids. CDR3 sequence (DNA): TGCGCCAGCAGCCGGCAGGGGCAGGGGATAGCCAAAAACATTCAGTACTTC. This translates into CASSRQGQGIAKNIQYF.

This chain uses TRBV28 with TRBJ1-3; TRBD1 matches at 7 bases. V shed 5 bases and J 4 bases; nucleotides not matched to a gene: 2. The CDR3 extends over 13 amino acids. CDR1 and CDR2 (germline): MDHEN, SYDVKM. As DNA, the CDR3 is TGTGCCAGCAGTACAGGGGACGGAAACACCATATATTTT. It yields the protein CASSTGDGNTIYF.

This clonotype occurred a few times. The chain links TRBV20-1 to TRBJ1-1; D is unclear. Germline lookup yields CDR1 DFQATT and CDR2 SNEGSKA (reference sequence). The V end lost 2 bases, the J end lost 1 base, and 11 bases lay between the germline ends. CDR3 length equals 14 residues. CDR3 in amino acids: CSARKGTANTEAFF. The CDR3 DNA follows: TGCAGTGCTAGAAAGGGTACCGCGAACACTGAAGCTTTCTTT.

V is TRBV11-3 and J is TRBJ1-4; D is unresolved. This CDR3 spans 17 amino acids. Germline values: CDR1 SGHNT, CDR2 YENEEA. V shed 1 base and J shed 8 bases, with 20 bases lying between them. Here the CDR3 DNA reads TGTGCCAGCAGCTTAGGCCTAAAACCGGGGAGGAACGAAAAACTGTTTTTT. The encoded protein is CASSLGLKPGRNEKLFF.

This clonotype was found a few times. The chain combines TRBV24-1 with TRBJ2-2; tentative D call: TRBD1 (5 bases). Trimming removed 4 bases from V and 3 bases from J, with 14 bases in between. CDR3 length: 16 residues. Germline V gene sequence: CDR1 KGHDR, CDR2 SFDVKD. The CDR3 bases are TGTGCCACCAGTGACCCAGCTAGGGGCGACACCGGGGAGCTGTTTTTT. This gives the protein CATSDPARGDTGELFF.

CDR3 nucleotide sequence: TGTGCCAGTACCGCGGGGGATGGAGGCAACATTCAGTACTTC. Its translation is CASTAGDGGNIQYF. This chain uses TRBV19 with TRBJ2-4, with TRBD2 identical over 7 bases. The CDR3 covers 14 residues. V shed 7 bases, J shed 7 bases, and the junction held 10 bases outside the gene matches. The germline V gene encodes CDR1 LNHDA and CDR2 SQIVND (reference sequence).

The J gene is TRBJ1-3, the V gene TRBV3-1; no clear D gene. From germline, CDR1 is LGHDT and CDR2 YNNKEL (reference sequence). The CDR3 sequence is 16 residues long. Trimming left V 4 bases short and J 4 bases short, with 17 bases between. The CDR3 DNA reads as TGTGCCAGCAGCCCAACGACGGGAGCAGGAGGAAACACCATATATTTT. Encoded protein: CASSPTTGAGGNTIYF. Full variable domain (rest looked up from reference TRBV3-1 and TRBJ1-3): DTAVSQTPKYLVTQMGNDKSIKCEQNLGHDTMYWYKQDSKKFLKIMFSYNNKELIINETVPNRFSPKSPDKAHLNLHINSLELGDSAVYFCASSPTTGAGGNTIYFGEGSWLTVV.

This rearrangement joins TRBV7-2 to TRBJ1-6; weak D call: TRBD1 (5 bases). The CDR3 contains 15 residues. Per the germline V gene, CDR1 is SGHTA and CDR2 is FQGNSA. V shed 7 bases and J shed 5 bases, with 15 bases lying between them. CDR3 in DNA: TGTGCCAGCAACCTCCTTGGGGGGAATAATTCACCCCTCCACTTT. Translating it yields CASNLLGGNNSPLHF.

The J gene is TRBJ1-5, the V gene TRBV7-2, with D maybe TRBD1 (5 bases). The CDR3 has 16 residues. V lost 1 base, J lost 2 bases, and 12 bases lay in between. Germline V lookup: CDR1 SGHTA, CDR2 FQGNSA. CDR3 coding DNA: TGTGCCAGCAGCTTAGTCAGGGCAGGGCGCAATCAGCCCCAGCATTTT. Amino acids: CASSLVRAGRNQPQHF.

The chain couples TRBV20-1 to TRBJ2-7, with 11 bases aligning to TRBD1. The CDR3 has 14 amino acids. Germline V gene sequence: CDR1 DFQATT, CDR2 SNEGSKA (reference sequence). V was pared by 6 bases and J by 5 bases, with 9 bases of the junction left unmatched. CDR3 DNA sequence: TGCAGTGCCGAGGCTGGACAGGGGGCCAACGAGCAGTACTTC. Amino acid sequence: CSAEAGQGANEQYF.

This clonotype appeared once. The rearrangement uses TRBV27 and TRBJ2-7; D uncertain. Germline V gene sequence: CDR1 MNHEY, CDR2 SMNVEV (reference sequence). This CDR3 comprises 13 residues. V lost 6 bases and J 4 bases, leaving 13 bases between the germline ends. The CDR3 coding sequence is TGTGCCAGCAGGCGGACCAACGGGTACGAGCAGTACTTC. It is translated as CASRRTNGYEQYF.

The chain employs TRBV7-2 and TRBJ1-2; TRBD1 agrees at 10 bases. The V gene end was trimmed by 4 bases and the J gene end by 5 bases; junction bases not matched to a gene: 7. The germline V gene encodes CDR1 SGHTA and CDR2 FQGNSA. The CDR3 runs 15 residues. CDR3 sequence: CASSSGQGRVYGYTF. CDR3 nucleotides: TGTGCCAGCAGCTCGGGACAGGGGCGGGTATATGGCTACACCTTC.

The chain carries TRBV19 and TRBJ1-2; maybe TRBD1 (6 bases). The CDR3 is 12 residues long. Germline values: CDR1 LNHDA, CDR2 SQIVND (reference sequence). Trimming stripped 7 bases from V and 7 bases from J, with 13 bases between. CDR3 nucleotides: TGTGCCAGTAAAACAGGGAGAAGTGGCTACACCTTC. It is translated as CASKTGRSGYTF.

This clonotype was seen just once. The CDR3 region has the DNA TGTGCCAGCAGTTCAACTAACTATGGCTACACCTTC. It translates to CASSSTNYGYTF. This chain connects TRBV12-3 or TRBV12-4 to TRBJ1-2, with D unclear. The CDR3 has 12 amino acids. Trimming stripped 4 bases from V and 0 bases from J, with 3 bases between.

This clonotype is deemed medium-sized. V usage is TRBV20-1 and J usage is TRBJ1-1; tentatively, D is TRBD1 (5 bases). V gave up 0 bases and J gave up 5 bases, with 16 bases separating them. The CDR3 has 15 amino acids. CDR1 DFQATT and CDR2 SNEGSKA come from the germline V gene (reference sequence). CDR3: CSARDLGTGRTEAFF. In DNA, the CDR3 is TGCAGTGCTAGAGATCTGGGGACCGGGAGGACTGAAGCTTTCTTT.

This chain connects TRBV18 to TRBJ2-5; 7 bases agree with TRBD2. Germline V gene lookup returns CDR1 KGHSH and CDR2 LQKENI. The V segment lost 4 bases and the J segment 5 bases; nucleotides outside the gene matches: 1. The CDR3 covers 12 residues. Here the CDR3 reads CASSRREETQYF. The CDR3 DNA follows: TGTGCCAGCTCACGGCGGGAGGAGACCCAGTACTTC.

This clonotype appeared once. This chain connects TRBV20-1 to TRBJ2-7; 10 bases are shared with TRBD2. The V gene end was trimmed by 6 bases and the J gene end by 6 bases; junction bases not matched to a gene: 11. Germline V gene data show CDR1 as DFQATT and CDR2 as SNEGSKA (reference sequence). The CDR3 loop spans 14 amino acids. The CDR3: CSAPEAGGPFEQYF. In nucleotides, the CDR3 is TGCAGTGCCCCCGAAGCGGGAGGGCCGTTCGAGCAGTACTTC.

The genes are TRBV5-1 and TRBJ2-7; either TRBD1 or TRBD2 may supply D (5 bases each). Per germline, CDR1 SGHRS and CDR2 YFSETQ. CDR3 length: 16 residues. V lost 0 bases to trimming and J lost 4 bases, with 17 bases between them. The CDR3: CASSLGGASLAYEQYF. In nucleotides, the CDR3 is TGCGCCAGCAGCTTGGGAGGGGCGAGTCTGGCTTACGAGCAGTACTTC.

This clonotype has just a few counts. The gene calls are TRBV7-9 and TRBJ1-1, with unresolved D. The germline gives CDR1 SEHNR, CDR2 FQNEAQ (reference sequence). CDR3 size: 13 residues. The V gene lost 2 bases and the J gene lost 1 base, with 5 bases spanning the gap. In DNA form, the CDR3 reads TGTGCCAGCAGCTTATGGGGGAACACTGAAGCTTTCTTT. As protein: CASSLWGNTEAFF.